These 4 T cell receptor beta chains were sequenced from one sample in a study of cytomegalovirus exposure and HLA in healthy donors. Sequencing was performed with immunoSEQ multiplex PCR; in TCRdb, only in-frame clones are kept and a portion is missing. This table has 70,000 to 80,000 clones, 94% appearing once. Sequenced input: PBMCs. Receptor source: a woman between 18 and 29 years old in good health and CMV-seronegative.

This chain connects TRBV14 to TRBJ2-7; D gene ambiguous. The length of the CDR3 is 15 residues. The V end lost 1 base, the J end lost 5 bases, and 15 bases lay between the germline ends. Germline V CDR1 and CDR2: SGHDN, FVKESK. CDR3 loop: CASSQGFSQLNEQYF. As DNA, the CDR3 is TGTGCCAGCAGCCAAGGATTTTCACAGCTCAACGAGCAGTACTTC.

CDR3 coding DNA: TGTGCCAGTAGTATCGGTCGGGATTTTTACAATGAGCAGTTCTTC. This encodes CASSIGRDFYNEQFF. This chain links TRBV19 with TRBJ2-1; tentative D call: TRBD2 (5 bases). The germline V and J ends were trimmed by 3 bases and 4 bases, with 13 bases remaining between them. The CDR3 is made up of 15 amino acids. Germline V lookup: CDR1 LNHDA, CDR2 SQIVND (reference sequence). The full variable domain, its missing parts supplied by reference TRBV19 and TRBJ2-1, is DGGITQSPKYLFRKEGQNVTLSCEQNLNHDAMYWYRQDPGQGLRLIYYSQIVNDFQKGDIAEGYSVSREKKESFPLTVTSAQKNPTAFYLCASSIGRDFYNEQFFGPGTRLTVL.

This clone showed up many times. The chain is built from TRBV19 and TRBJ2-7; D is perhaps TRBD2 (5 bases). This CDR3 is 13 amino acids long. Between the trimmed V and J ends, which lost 3 bases and 6 bases, there was a span of 12 bases. In germline, CDR1 is LNHDA, CDR2 SQIVND (reference sequence). DNA for the CDR3: TGTGCCAGTAGTATTCGGGGTAGTCTCGAGCAGTACTTC. Residues: CASSIRGSLEQYF.

The chain uses TRBV6-5 and TRBJ2-7; 9 bases match TRBD1. Germline V gene data show CDR1 as MNHEY and CDR2 as SVGAGI. Trimming cost V 2 bases and J 3 bases; bases outside gene matches: 2. This CDR3 region has 14 residues. The CDR3 coding sequence is TGTGCCAGCAGTTACGAGACAGGGGGCTACGAGCAGTACTTC. Encoded protein: CASSYETGGYEQYF.